A selection of T cell receptor beta chains follows, all from one sample in a study of blood T cell repertoires in COVID-19. Using immunoSEQ multiplex PCR, the repertoire was profiled, and TCRdb retains in-frame clones only, with some absent. The sample lists around 59,000 clones, just over 85% seen once, with approximately 4.3% in the top ten. The sample comprised peripheral blood. Every receptor here comes from a man in his sixties with acute or convalescent COVID-19. Each CDR3 is given with its conserved first and last residue. Each record gives: J gene, CDR3 length, clone size, V gene, D gene, CDR3 protein, CDR3 DNA. A D gene is named only where the DNA matches it firmly. Not every row has a clone size; where given, it reads once, few, many or a size class.

J: TRBJ1-3
length: 17
size: NA
V: TRBV19
D: TRBD1
CDR3: CASTPFQGVQSGNTIYF
DNA: TGTGCCAGTACCCCATTCCAGGGGGTTCAATCTGGAAACACCATATATTTT

J: TRBJ1-1
length: 16
size: NA
V: TRBV5-6
D: TRBD1
CDR3: CASSLDRGTMNTEAFF
DNA: TGTGCCAGCAGCCTGGACAGGGGTACCATGAACACTGAAGCTTTCTTT

J: TRBJ2-3
length: 15
size: NA
V: TRBV28
D: TRBD1
CDR3: CASSLPGQLAHTQYF
DNA: TGTGCCAGCAGTTTGCCGGGACAGCTCGCACATACGCAGTATTTT

J: TRBJ1-5
length: 15
size: NA
V: TRBV6-4
D: TRBD1
CDR3: CASSGPDRAKQPQHF
DNA: TGTGCCAGCAGTGGGCCGGACAGGGCCAAACAGCCCCAGCATTTT

J: TRBJ2-1
length: 15
size: NA
V: TRBV5-1
D: TRBD2
CDR3: CASSDTSGSYNEQFF
DNA: TGCGCCAGCAGCGACACTAGCGGGAGCTACAATGAGCAGTTCTTC

J: TRBJ1-5
length: 15
size: NA
V: TRBV5-1
D: TRBD1
CDR3: CASSLEGTGSQPQHF
DNA: TGCGCCAGCAGCTTGGAGGGGACAGGGAGTCAGCCCCAGCATTTT

J: TRBJ2-1
length: 16
size: NA
V: TRBV5-5
D: TRBD2
CDR3: CASSPTSGRAPGEQFF
DNA: TGTGCCAGCAGCCCTACTAGCGGGAGGGCGCCGGGGGAGCAGTTCTTC

J: TRBJ2-7
length: 12
size: NA
V: TRBV2
D: NA
CDR3: CASSRQIYEQYF
DNA: TGTGCCAGCAGTCGACAGATCTACGAGCAGTACTTC

J: TRBJ2-7
length: 15
size: NA
V: TRBV5-5
D: NA
CDR3: CASSPGWQGYHEQYF
DNA: TGTGCCAGCAGCCCCGGATGGCAGGGTTATCACGAGCAGTACTTC

J: TRBJ2-7
length: 16
size: NA
V: TRBV28
D: TRBD1
CDR3: CASKTPGQGGPYEQYF
DNA: TGTGCCAGCAAGACCCCGGGACAGGGAGGCCCCTACGAGCAGTACTTC

J: TRBJ1-2
length: 14
size: NA
V: TRBV5-1
D: NA
CDR3: CASSWDSRGSGYTF
DNA: TGCGCCAGCAGCTGGGATTCCAGGGGCTCCGGCTACACCTTC

J: TRBJ2-3
length: 15
size: NA
V: TRBV7-3
D: NA
CDR3: CASSLSLASTDTQYF
DNA: TGTGCCAGCAGCTTATCGCTAGCTTCCACAGATACGCAGTATTTT

J: TRBJ1-2
length: 15
size: NA
V: TRBV28
D: TRBD1
CDR3: CASVDRGRERDGYTF
DNA: TGTGCCAGCGTCGACAGGGGGCGAGAAAGAGATGGCTACACCTTC

J: TRBJ2-7
length: 13
size: few
V: TRBV5-5
D: NA
CDR3: CASSLGGPYEQYF
DNA: TGTGCCAGCAGCTTGGGGGGCCCCTACGAGCAGTACTTC

J: TRBJ2-5
length: 14
size: NA
V: TRBV7-9
D: NA
CDR3: CASSLGGSGETQYF
DNA: TGTGCCAGCAGCCTCGGAGGGTCGGGAGAGACCCAGTACTTC

J: TRBJ1-2
length: 16
size: NA
V: TRBV29-1
D: TRBD1
CDR3: CSVLPGQGAYRYGYTF
DNA: TGCAGCGTACTTCCGGGACAGGGAGCCTACCGCTATGGCTACACCTTC

J: TRBJ2-3
length: 17
size: NA
V: TRBV19
D: TRBD2
CDR3: CASSTIRTSGSTDTQYF
DNA: TGTGCCAGTAGTACCATCAGGACTAGCGGTAGCACAGATACGCAGTATTTT

J: TRBJ2-3
length: 15
size: NA
V: TRBV6-5
D: TRBD2
CDR3: CASSYSAGALDTQYF
DNA: TGTGCCAGCAGTTACTCAGCGGGAGCTTTAGATACGCAGTATTTT

J: TRBJ2-7
length: 14
size: few
V: TRBV18
D: TRBD1
CDR3: CASSPRQGRHEQYF
DNA: TGTGCCAGCTCACCCAGACAGGGGAGGCACGAGCAGTACTTC

J: TRBJ2-4
length: 15
size: NA
V: TRBV5-1
D: TRBD1
CDR3: CASSLGQGSKNIQYF
DNA: TGCGCCAGCAGCTTGGGACAGGGATCTAAAAACATTCAGTACTTC

J: TRBJ2-1
length: 11
size: NA
V: TRBV19
D: NA
CDR3: CASSMTGEQFF
DNA: TGTGCCAGTAGTATGACGGGAGAGCAGTTCTTC

J: TRBJ2-3
length: 15
size: NA
V: TRBV5-4
D: TRBD2
CDR3: CATGGGGSITDTQYF
DNA: TGTGCCACGGGAGGTGGCGGGAGTATCACAGATACGCAGTATTTT

J: TRBJ2-3
length: 16
size: NA
V: TRBV7-9
D: NA
CDR3: CASTLLAWGSTDTQYF
DNA: TGTGCCAGCACCCTCTTAGCCTGGGGCTCCACAGATACGCAGTATTTT

J: TRBJ2-7
length: 13
size: NA
V: TRBV5-1
D: NA
CDR3: CASSLWGDDEQYF
DNA: TGCGCCAGCAGCTTGTGGGGGGACGACGAGCAGTACTTC

J: TRBJ2-1
length: 15
size: NA
V: TRBV15
D: NA
CDR3: CATSREGRSYNEQFF
DNA: TGTGCCACCAGCAGAGAAGGGAGGTCCTACAATGAGCAGTTCTTC

J: TRBJ2-2
length: 17
size: NA
V: TRBV5-6
D: NA
CDR3: CASSSTGLGRDTGELFF
DNA: TGTGCCAGCAGCTCGACGGGTCTGGGGCGCGACACCGGGGAGCTGTTTTTT

J: TRBJ2-1
length: 13
size: NA
V: TRBV7-7
D: NA
CDR3: CASSLAVSNEQFF
DNA: TGTGCTAGCAGCTTAGCGGTTAGCAATGAGCAGTTCTTC

J: TRBJ1-4
length: 15
size: NA
V: TRBV28
D: NA
CDR3: CASSSRGGTNEKLFF
DNA: TGTGCCAGCAGTTCCCGGGGTGGGACTAATGAAAAACTGTTTTTT

J: TRBJ2-1
length: 13
size: once
V: TRBV7-3
D: NA
CDR3: CASSFSSNDEQFF
DNA: TGTGCCAGCAGCTTTTCGAGCAACGATGAGCAGTTCTTC

J: TRBJ2-7
length: 12
size: NA
V: TRBV2
D: TRBD1
CDR3: CASRQGADEQYF
DNA: TGTGCCAGCAGGCAGGGGGCAGATGAGCAGTACTTC

J: TRBJ2-3
length: 15
size: NA
V: TRBV27
D: NA
CDR3: CASSSLGGQTDTQYF
DNA: TGTGCCAGCAGTTCCCTCGGGGGGCAGACAGATACGCAGTATTTT

J: TRBJ2-1
length: 14
size: once
V: TRBV29-1
D: NA
CDR3: CSVLRGQSGVEQFF
DNA: TGCAGCGTACTTAGGGGCCAGAGTGGCGTTGAGCAGTTCTTC

J: TRBJ2-2
length: 13
size: few
V: TRBV6-5
D: NA
CDR3: CASSYVYTGELFF
DNA: TGTGCCAGCAGTTACGTATACACCGGGGAGCTGTTTTTT

J: TRBJ1-2
length: 16
size: NA
V: TRBV7-9
D: TRBD1
CDR3: CASSFGQAGSNYGYTF
DNA: TGTGCCAGCAGCTTCGGACAGGCGGGATCTAACTATGGCTACACCTTC

J: TRBJ1-3
length: 14
size: NA
V: TRBV3-1/TRBV3-2
D: NA
CDR3: CASSPTHAGNTIYF
DNA: TGTGCCAGCAGCCCTACTCACGCTGGAAACACCATATATTTT

J: TRBJ2-1
length: 15
size: NA
V: TRBV15
D: TRBD2
CDR3: CATSRDLAGYNEQFF
DNA: TGTGCCACCAGCAGAGACCTAGCGGGGTACAATGAGCAGTTCTTC

J: TRBJ2-3
length: 16
size: once
V: TRBV3-1/TRBV3-2
D: TRBD2
CDR3: CASSYRLAGGPGGQYF
DNA: TGTGCCAGCAGCTACCGACTAGCGGGAGGGCCGGGCGGGCAGTATTTT